The next 11 T cell receptor beta chains were all read from a single sample in a study of T-cell memory formation after mild COVID-19 listed by TCRdb under 2021. The library was built by means of 5' RACE. These reads were obtained on an Illumina NovaSeq 6000. TCRdb reprocessed the public reads (quality trimming at Q25 with fastp, clone calling with MiXCR) and kept in-frame beta chains. Entries that share a CDR3 protein sequence are merged under the most common genes and DNA. This sample gives about 180,000 distinct CDR3 sequences in total; approximately 17% of them show up just once. The ten most abundant clones make up roughly 3.8% of the sample. Sequenced input: PBMCs or a T cell subset sorted from them (not recorded which). The receptor set was obtained from a man between 18 and 29 years old who had mild COVID-19 (a few samples of this study predate the infection). The sample titles of this study are shuffled in the database, so cell type and time point are left out; the donor was told from shared clones.

This clonotype was seen only a few times. The chain is built from TRBV2 and TRBJ2-5; D is unclear. The V gene lost 3 bases and the J gene lost 1 base, with 3 bases spanning the gap. Germline CDR1 is SNHLY and CDR2 is FYNNEI. The CDR3 is 12 amino acids. As DNA, the CDR3 is TGTGCCAGCAGTGAGGTCCAAGAGACCCAGTACTTC. Translation gives CASSEVQETQYF.

The chain links TRBV11-2 to TRBJ2-1; 8 bases fit TRBD2. Germline CDR1 is SGHAT and CDR2 is FQNNGV. V trimming: 1 base; J trimming: 5 bases; junction bases outside the gene matches: 13. The CDR3 is made up of 18 amino acids. The CDR3 bases are TGTGCCAGCAGCTTAGCCCAGCGGGGGCTCCTATGGGACAATGAGCAGTTCTTC. Translating gives CASSLAQRGLLWDNEQFF.

This clonotype turned up a few times. V is TRBV20-1 and J is TRBJ2-1; a possible D gene is TRBD1 (6 bases). V was pared by 6 bases and J by 8 bases, with 14 bases between. From germline, CDR1 is DFQATT and CDR2 SNEGSKA (reference sequence). This CDR3 has 12 residues. In nucleotides, the CDR3 is TGCAGTGCAGGCAGGGGCCGCGATGAGCAGTTCTTC. Amino acid sequence: CSAGRGRDEQFF.

This clonotype was observed a handful of times. The chain couples TRBV18 to TRBJ2-1, with D possibly TRBD2 on 5 matching bases. The germline V and J ends were trimmed by 4 bases and 6 bases, with 16 bases remaining between them. The CDR3 covers 15 residues. In germline, CDR1 is KGHSH, CDR2 LQKENI. CDR3 in DNA: TGTGCCAGCTCACTGTCCGGGGTCCGGGGCAATGAGCAGTTCTTC. This encodes CASSLSGVRGNEQFF.

The chain carries TRBV20-1 and TRBJ2-3, with a weak D call TRBD1 (5 bases). Germline assignment: CDR1 DFQATT and CDR2 SNEGSKA (reference sequence). V was trimmed by 6 bases and J by 0 bases, leaving 13 bases between them. This CDR3 contains 14 residues. DNA of the CDR3: TGCAGTGCATTCAGGTCAGGGAGCACAGATACGCAGTATTTT. This gives the protein CSAFRSGSTDTQYF.

The V and J genes are TRBV6-5 and TRBJ2-5; 7 bases line up with TRBD1. The CDR3 contains 14 residues. The germline V gene encodes CDR1 MNHEY and CDR2 SVGAGI. The J segment lost 1 base and the V segment lost 5 bases, leaving 4 bases of the junction unmatched. Written as DNA, the CDR3 is TGTGCCAGCAGTAAACGACAGGGCCAAGAGACCCAGTACTTC. This gives the protein CASSKRQGQETQYF.

The J gene is TRBJ1-5, the V gene TRBV4-1; 12 bases line up with TRBD1. V gave up 4 bases and J gave up 6 bases; unmatched junction bases: 4. The CDR3 loop spans 15 amino acids. Looked up from germline, CDR1 is MGHRA and CDR2 is YSYEKL. The CDR3 spells CASSRGQGAVQPQHF. Here the CDR3 DNA reads TGCGCCAGCAGCCGGGGACAGGGGGCGGTTCAGCCCCAGCATTTT.

This chain connects TRBV10-3 to TRBJ1-2, with a weak D call TRBD1 (5 bases). The CDR3 totals 14 residues. Trimming left V 10 bases short and J 7 bases short, with 22 bases between. CDR1 and CDR2 from the germline V gene are ENHRY and SYGVKD. The CDR3 nucleotides read TGTGCCACCATAGATTCCGGGACGATCCGTGGCTACACCTTC. Translation gives CATIDSGTIRGYTF.

This chain connects TRBV7-2 to TRBJ2-3, with a weak D call TRBD2 (7 bases). This CDR3 has 16 amino acids. V was trimmed by 5 bases and J by 2 bases, leaving 17 bases between them. Per germline, CDR1 SGHTA and CDR2 FQGNSA. CDR3 sequence reads: CASSLGWGGLTDTQYF. The CDR3 DNA reads TGTGCCAGCAGCCTCGGATGGGGGGGGCTCACAGATACGCAGTATTTT.

This clonotype was observed a few times. This rearrangement joins TRBV18 to TRBJ1-4; D gene ambiguous. In germline, CDR1 is KGHSH, CDR2 LQKENI. The CDR3 is made up of 15 amino acids. Deletions cut 1 base from V and 8 bases from J, with 14 bases between. CDR3: CASSPLGGSGEKLFF. CDR3 nucleotide sequence: TGTGCCAGCTCACCACTTGGAGGGTCGGGAGAAAAACTGTTTTTT. The variable domain in full, with the rest retrieved from reference TRBV18 and TRBJ1-4, is NAGVMQNPRHLVRRRGQEARLRCSPMKGHSHVYWYRQLPEEGLKFMVYLQKENIIDESGMPKERFSAEFPKEGPSILRIQQVVRGDSAAYFCASSPLGGSGEKLFFGSGTQLSVL.

The gene calls are TRBV24-1 and TRBJ2-3; 11 bases agree with TRBD2. Per the germline V gene, CDR1 is KGHDR and CDR2 is SFDVKD. This CDR3 is 15 amino acids long. J was trimmed by 4 bases and V by 3 bases; bases with no gene match: 2. The CDR3 nucleotides are TGTGCCACCAGTGATCCGACTAGCGGGGCAGATACGCAGTATTTT. This translates into CATSDPTSGADTQYF.